These 14 T cell receptor beta chains were sequenced from one sample in a study of CD8 T cells in Susac syndrome. Reverse transcription used roughly 0.45 to 1 ug RNA and random hexamers. Each CDR3 protein is one row after TCRdb ran MiXCR on the immunoSEQ multiplex PCR reads. The repertoire includes about 120,000 distinct CDR3 sequences, roughly 94% of them detected once, and about 0.098% sits in the top ten. Sequenced input: CD4+ T cells from PBMCs. The source is a human donor in good health.

Here the CDR3 DNA reads TGTGCCAGCAGCCCCTATTCGCCGCTGGGACGGGAGACCCAGTACTTC. This codes for CASSPYSPLGRETQYF. This rearrangement joins TRBV7-8 to TRBJ2-5; D possibly uses TRBD1 or TRBD2 (5 bases each). Per germline, CDR1 SGHVS and CDR2 FQNEAQ. V lost 5 bases, J lost 5 bases, and 21 bases lay in between. The CDR3 runs 16 residues. Full variable domain (missing parts from reference TRBV7-8 and TRBJ2-5): GAGVSQSPRYKVAKRGQDVALRCDPISGHVSLFWYQQALGQGPEFLTYFQNEAQLDKSGLPSDRFFAERPEGSVSTLKIQRTQQEDSAVYLCASSPYSPLGRETQYFGPGTRLLVL.

This clonotype came up once. The chain recombines TRBV7-3 with TRBJ2-5; TRBD2 matches at 8 bases. The trim removed 0 bases at V and 5 bases at J, leaving 5 bases unmatched. The CDR3 has 15 amino acids. Per the germline V gene, CDR1 is SGHTA and CDR2 is FQGTGA. The CDR3 DNA is TGTGCCAGCAGCTTAACGGGACTAGAACACGAGACCCAGTACTTC. Its protein product is CASSLTGLEHETQYF.

V and J are TRBV30 and TRBJ2-1; TRBD1 aligns across 8 bases. This CDR3 has 14 residues. Germline V gives CDR1 GTSNPN, CDR2 SVGIG (reference sequence). The CDR3 is CASAPGTGYNEQFF. The CDR3 region has the DNA TGTGCTTCTGCCCCGGGGACAGGCTACAATGAGCAGTTCTTC.

The chain recombines TRBV6-1 with TRBJ2-5, with 7 bases that match TRBD2. The ends lost 6 bases at V and 3 bases at J; junction bases unmatched: 13. The CDR3 contains 16 residues. Germline V gene data show CDR1 as MNHNS and CDR2 as SASEGT. As DNA, the CDR3 is TGTGCCAGCAGACAATGGGGGGGTATGGTGGAAGAGACCCAGTACTTC. The encoded protein is CASRQWGGMVEETQYF.

The chain links TRBV5-1 to TRBJ2-5, with TRBD1 matching over 9 bases. Germline V CDR1 and CDR2: SGHRS, YFSETQ. The CDR3 is 13 residues long. Germline trimming cut 4 bases from V and 7 bases from J; bases unmatched to any gene: 5. CDR3: CASSTDRGGTQYF. CDR3 nucleotides: TGCGCCAGCAGCACGGACAGGGGAGGGACCCAGTACTTC.

The gene calls are TRBV19 and TRBJ1-2; 7 nucleotides match TRBD1. This CDR3 region has 13 residues. Germline loops: CDR1 LNHDA, CDR2 SQIVND (reference sequence). The ends lost 7 bases at V and 3 bases at J; junction bases unmatched: 5. The CDR3 DNA reads TGTGCCAGTACTCGACAGGGCGACTATGGCTACACCTTC. Residues: CASTRQGDYGYTF.

V is TRBV30 and J is TRBJ2-7; TRBD2 matches 11 bases. V lost 1 base to trimming and J lost 3 bases; unmatched junction nucleotides: 2. This CDR3 region has 14 residues. Per the germline V gene, CDR1 is GTSNPN and CDR2 is SVGIG (reference sequence). The CDR3 loop is CAWSAGLAGYEQYF. Written as DNA, the CDR3 is TGTGCCTGGAGTGCCGGACTAGCGGGCTACGAGCAGTACTTC.

V and J are TRBV6-5 and TRBJ2-5, with TRBD2 identical over 8 bases. The V and J ends lost 3 bases and 4 bases, in that order; junction bases with no gene match: 13. Looked up from germline, CDR1 is MNHEY and CDR2 is SVGAGI. CDR3 length: 17 residues. The CDR3 sequence is CASSYGVGAGAGETQYF. In DNA form, the CDR3 reads TGTGCCAGCAGTTATGGGGTGGGAGCGGGAGCGGGAGAGACCCAGTACTTC.

The CDR3 here is CSAYRGHLDNEQFF. The CDR3 DNA reads TGCAGTGCTTACAGGGGGCATCTGGACAATGAGCAGTTCTTC. This chain connects TRBV20-1 to TRBJ2-1; 9 bases are shared with TRBD1. V lost 5 bases to trimming and J lost 5 bases; unmatched junction nucleotides: 7. CDR3 length: 14 residues. Germline lookup yields CDR1 DFQATT and CDR2 SNEGSKA (reference sequence).

The V and J genes are TRBV15 and TRBJ2-1; D call uncertain. Germline V lookup: CDR1 LNHNV, CDR2 YYDKDF (reference sequence). CDR3 length: 14 amino acids. Deletions cut 0 bases from V and 11 bases from J, with 14 bases between. The CDR3 region has the DNA TGTGCCACCAGCAGAGATCCCAGCCCCCTGAAGCAGTTCTTC. This codes for CATSRDPSPLKQFF.

This chain joins TRBV28 and TRBJ2-2; TRBD2 matches 9 bases. Germline V gene lookup returns CDR1 MDHEN and CDR2 SYDVKM. The V and J ends lost 2 bases and 2 bases, in that order; junction bases with no gene match: 18. This CDR3 has 21 amino acids. CDR3 sequence: CASSLVGGGLAGHPNTGELFF. The CDR3 region has the DNA TGTGCCAGCAGTTTAGTAGGGGGGGGACTAGCCGGACATCCTAACACCGGGGAGCTGTTTTTT.

This clonotype was observed once. The gene calls are TRBV30 and TRBJ2-3; D perhaps matches TRBD1 (5 bases). Trimming stripped 7 bases from V and 6 bases from J, with 11 bases between. Looked up from germline, CDR1 is GTSNPN and CDR2 is SVGIG (reference sequence). The CDR3 runs 11 residues. The CDR3 region has the DNA TGTGCCTCAAACAGACAGGATACGCAGTATTTT. This gives the protein CASNRQDTQYF.

This rearrangement joins TRBV24-1 to TRBJ2-1; 7 nucleotides line up with TRBD1. Germline values: CDR1 KGHDR, CDR2 SFDVKD. The trim removed 4 bases at V and 5 bases at J, leaving 10 bases unmatched. This CDR3 has 16 residues. The CDR3 is CATSETTGSFDNEQFF. CDR3 DNA sequence: TGTGCCACCAGTGAAACGACAGGGTCGTTCGACAATGAGCAGTTCTTC.

The chain joins TRBV2 to TRBJ1-3, with D unclear. V shed 7 bases and J shed 0 bases, with 10 bases lying between them. The CDR3 length is 14 residues. In germline, CDR1 is SNHLY, CDR2 FYNNEI. The CDR3 bases are TGTGCCAGCACCTCAAGCTTCTCTGGAAACACCATATATTTT. It encodes CASTSSFSGNTIYF.